This passage covers 28 T cell receptor beta chains from one sample sequenced in a study of blood T cell repertoires in COVID-19. The data were produced by immunoSEQ multiplex PCR, yet TCRdb's version contains in-frame clones alone and is incomplete. The profile shows around 220,000 clones, approximately 81% of them singletons. The sequenced material came from peripheral blood. Receptors were obtained from a woman of 80 years or more with acute or convalescent COVID-19.

This clone was seen more than once but under ten times. The rearrangement uses TRBV7-2 and TRBJ2-5; TRBD2 might be the D (6 bases). The ends were cut back, 2 bases at V and 3 bases at J, with 10 bases in the middle. Germline assignment: CDR1 SGHTA and CDR2 FQGNSA. The CDR3 loop spans 14 amino acids. CDR3 nucleotide sequence: TGTGCCAGCAGCTTAAGCGGAGGGAAAGAGACCCAGTACTTC. It encodes CASSLSGGKETQYF.

The chain is built from TRBV28 and TRBJ1-3, with TRBD1 matching 8 bases. The length of the CDR3 is 16 residues. Germline V gene data show CDR1 as MDHEN and CDR2 as SYDVKM. After removal of 6 bases from V and 0 bases from J, the junction contained 7 bases not matched to a gene. CDR3: CASSAVQGASGNTIYF. CDR3 coding DNA: TGTGCCAGCAGCGCCGTTCAGGGGGCCTCTGGAAACACCATATATTTT.

This chain uses TRBV6-5 with TRBJ1-5; 8 nucleotides agree with TRBD1. V was pared by 6 bases and J by 3 bases, with 7 bases of the junction left unmatched. Looked up from germline, CDR1 is MNHEY and CDR2 is SVGAGI. CDR3 length: 15 amino acids. CDR3 nucleotide sequence: TGTGCCAGCAGGGTGACAGGGGCCGTCAATCAGCCCCAGCATTTT. This encodes CASRVTGAVNQPQHF.

V and J are TRBV6-4 and TRBJ1-1; 9 nucleotides align to TRBD1. V was pared by 6 bases and J by 7 bases, with 9 bases of the junction left unmatched. The germline V gene encodes CDR1 MRHNA and CDR2 SNTAGT. The CDR3 runs to 14 residues. CDR3 DNA: TGTGCCAGCAGGACAGACAGGGGGTCCAATGAAGCTTTCTTT. This sequence encodes CASRTDRGSNEAFF.

The J gene is TRBJ1-5, the V gene TRBV24-1; TRBD1 matches at 7 bases. The CDR3 has 14 amino acids. Germline V lookup: CDR1 KGHDR, CDR2 SFDVKD. V lost 3 bases and J lost 5; bases outside the gene matches: 3. The CDR3 region is CATSDAGGYQPQHF. Here the CDR3 DNA reads TGTGCCACCAGTGATGCAGGGGGATATCAGCCCCAGCATTTT.

In its sample, this clone was seen once. This chain joins TRBV3-1 (or the pseudogene TRBV3-2) and TRBJ1-3, with TRBD1 matching over 7 bases. CDR3 size: 14 residues. Trimming at V came to 4 bases and at J to 4 bases, leaving 4 bases not matched to a gene. Germline V lookup: CDR1 LGHDT, CDR2 YNNKEL (reference sequence). CDR3 amino acids: CASSPGTVGNTIYF. As DNA, the CDR3 is TGTGCCAGCAGCCCCGGGACAGTAGGAAACACCATATATTTT.

The chain has TRBV3-1 (or the pseudogene TRBV3-2) and TRBJ2-5; no clear D gene. CDR1 is LGHDT and CDR2 is YNNKEL in the germline V gene (reference sequence). CDR3 size: 14 residues. V dropped 0 bases and J dropped 4 bases, with 9 bases sitting between them. CDR3 residues: CASSQDSASETQYF. The CDR3 nucleotides are TGTGCCAGCAGCCAAGATAGTGCGTCAGAGACCCAGTACTTC.

The table lists this clone with a count of one. The rearrangement links TRBV7-2 to TRBJ2-3; D is ambiguous. V lost 4 bases, J lost 0 bases, and 17 bases lay in between. This CDR3 region has 17 residues. In germline, CDR1 is SGHTA, CDR2 FQGNSA. This chain's CDR3 is CASSSSREKLSTDTQYF. Here the CDR3 DNA reads TGTGCCAGCAGCTCCTCCCGTGAGAAACTTAGCACAGATACGCAGTATTTT. Combining the CDR3 with reference TRBV7-2 and TRBJ2-3 gives the whole variable domain GAGVSQSPSNKVTEKGKDVELRCDPISGHTALYWYRQSLGQGLEFLIYFQGNSAPDKSGLPSDRFSAERTGGSVSTLTIQRTQQEDSAVYLCASSSSREKLSTDTQYFGPGTRLTVL.

The chain has TRBV11-2 and TRBJ2-3; 8 bases are shared with TRBD2. The CDR3 loop spans 15 amino acids. V shed 1 base and J 2 bases; nucleotides not matched to a gene: 2. Germline V gives CDR1 SGHAT, CDR2 FQNNGV. CDR3 nucleotides: TGTGCCAGCAGCTTAGCGGGGGGGTTCACAGATACGCAGTATTTT. Its protein product is CASSLAGGFTDTQYF.

V gene TRBV9 combines with J gene TRBJ2-7; 10 bases line up with TRBD1. J lost 6 bases, V lost 5 bases, and 8 bases had no gene match. CDR3 length: 14 amino acids. The V gene's germline CDR1 is SGDLS and CDR2 YYNGEE. CDR3 bases: TGTGCCAGCAGTCCCTGGGACAGGGGTTCCGAGCAGTACTTC. Its translation: CASSPWDRGSEQYF.

The chain recombines TRBV1 with TRBJ1-5; no DNA check was done on the table's D call, TRBD1. TRBV1 is designated a pseudogene. There are 16 residues in the CDR3. CDR3 coding DNA: TGCACCAGCAGCCAAGAAGGTTCAGGGTTCGATCAGCCCCAGCATTTT. This sequence encodes CTSSQEGSGFDQPQHF.

V usage is TRBV7-2 and J usage is TRBJ2-5; 8 bases line up with TRBD2. Looked up from germline, CDR1 is SGHTA and CDR2 is FQGNSA. The CDR3 runs to 16 residues. Germline trimming cut 6 bases from V and 2 bases from J; bases unmatched to any gene: 11. The CDR3 nucleotides read TGTGCCAGCAGATCGGGGGGGGCGGGGATACAAGAGACCCAGTACTTC. As protein: CASRSGGAGIQETQYF.

The J gene is TRBJ1-1, the V gene TRBV19, with 10 bases identical to TRBD1. The V and J ends lost 10 bases and 7 bases, in that order; junction bases with no gene match: 9. The CDR3 runs 13 residues. Germline V gene sequence: CDR1 LNHDA, CDR2 SQIVND (reference sequence). The CDR3 DNA sequence: TGTGCCACTCACCCGACAGGGGGCCTTGAAGCTTTCTTT. Translated: CATHPTGGLEAFF.

The J gene is TRBJ1-2, the V gene TRBV5-6, with 7 bases that match TRBD1. The ends lost 1 base at V and 7 bases at J; junction bases unmatched: 7. The CDR3 runs to 14 residues. Germline CDR1 and CDR2: SGHDT and YYEEEE. For the CDR3, the DNA is TGTGCCAGCAGCTTGCTGACAGGGAAGGCTGGCTACACCTTC. This translates into CASSLLTGKAGYTF.

This clone was seen a single time. V and J are TRBV11-2 and TRBJ2-7; TRBD2 matches at 7 bases. V lost 4 bases, J lost 8 bases, and 14 bases stayed unmatched. In germline, CDR1 is SGHAT, CDR2 FQNNGV. The CDR3 runs 15 residues. The CDR3 sequence is CASSWGETSPGKQYF. Written as DNA, the CDR3 is TGTGCCAGCAGCTGGGGGGAGACTAGCCCCGGAAAGCAGTACTTC.

A word on this clone: The DNA is left out, because the CDR3 cannot be placed on it with certainty; the CDR3 is given as TCRdb lists it. V usage is TRBV21-1 and J usage is TRBJ2-7; the table gives TRBD2 as D, unverified against the DNA. TRBV21-1 is a documented pseudogene. A total of 17 residues make up the CDR3, ends included. CDR3 in amino acids: CASSRWGAGTLSYEQYF.

The rearrangement links TRBV30 to TRBJ1-4, with TRBD1 matching 11 bases. Germline assignment: CDR1 GTSNPN and CDR2 SVGIG (reference sequence). Unmatched junction bases numbered 1, after V lost 3 bases and J lost 7 bases. This CDR3 is built from 13 residues. The CDR3 region is CAWRGQGGEKLFF. The CDR3 DNA follows: TGTGCCTGGAGGGGACAGGGGGGTGAAAAACTGTTTTTT. Full variable domain (remainder filled in from reference TRBV30 and TRBJ1-4): SQTIHQWPATLVQPVGSPLSLECTVEGTSNPNLYWYRQAAGRGLQLLFYSVGIGQISSEVPQNLSASRPQDRQFILSSKKLLLSDSGFYLCAWRGQGGEKLFFGSGTQLSVL.

This clone turned up a few times. The chain couples TRBV7-3 to TRBJ1-1; D uncertain. The ends were cut back, 2 bases at V and 5 bases at J, with 12 bases in the middle. CDR3 length: 14 amino acids. CDR1 and CDR2 (germline): SGHTA, FQGTGA. The CDR3 spells CASSLYGWSTEAFF. In DNA, the CDR3 is TGTGCCAGCAGCTTATATGGTTGGAGTACTGAAGCTTTCTTT.

V is TRBV4-3 and J is TRBJ1-5, with 7 bases lining up with TRBD1. Trimming removed 4 bases from V and 5 bases from J; junction bases left unmatched: 8. The germline CDR1 and CDR2 sequences are LGHNA and YSLEER. The CDR3 runs 15 residues. CDR3 amino acids: CASSPGTVDYQPQHF. The CDR3 nucleotides read TGCGCCAGCAGCCCCGGGACAGTAGACTATCAGCCCCAGCATTTT.

The chain joins TRBV19 to TRBJ1-1; D is ambiguous. This CDR3 is 14 amino acids long. Germline CDR1 reads LNHDA; CDR2 reads SQIVND (reference sequence). V gave up 6 bases and J gave up 1 base, with 12 bases separating them. CDR3 sequence: CASSTGLGNTEAFF. DNA for the CDR3: TGTGCCAGTAGCACCGGTCTTGGGAACACTGAAGCTTTCTTT.

The rearrangement uses TRBV11-3 and TRBJ2-1; D is ambiguous. Between the trimmed V and J ends, which lost 1 base and 6 bases, there was a span of 10 bases. The CDR3 spans 14 residues. Germline CDR1 reads SGHNT; CDR2 reads YENEEA. Here the CDR3 DNA reads TGTGCCAGCAGCTTAGTAGCCTATAGCAATGAGCAGTTCTTC. This translates into CASSLVAYSNEQFF. The full variable domain, its missing parts supplied by reference TRBV11-3 and TRBJ2-1, is EAGVVQSPRYKIIEKKQPVAFWCNPISGHNTLYWYLQNLGQGPELLIRYENEEAVDDSQLPKDRFSAERLKGVDSTLKIQPAELGDSAVYLCASSLVAYSNEQFFGPGTRLTVL.

The CDR3 is CASSQQTSGQETQYF. For the CDR3, the DNA is TGTGCCAGCAGCCAACAGACTAGCGGCCAAGAGACCCAGTACTTC. The chain carries TRBV3-1 (or the pseudogene TRBV3-2) and TRBJ2-5, with 9 bases that match TRBD2. Trimming at V came to 2 bases and at J to 1 base, leaving 2 bases not matched to a gene. The CDR3 totals 15 residues. Germline CDR1 LGHDT, CDR2 YNNKEL (reference sequence).

The chain recombines TRBV5-1 with TRBJ1-1; 7 bases match TRBD1. The length of the CDR3 is 16 residues. Germline CDR1 and CDR2: SGHRS and YFSETQ. With 1 base clipped from V and 0 bases from J, the junction kept 6 bases outside the gene matches. The CDR3 nucleotides read TGCGCCAGCAGCTTGACTACGACAGGGCTGAACACTGAAGCTTTCTTT. It codes for CASSLTTTGLNTEAFF. The full variable domain, in which reference TRBV5-1 and TRBJ1-1 provide the parts outside the CDR3, is KAGVTQTPRYLIKTRGQQVTLSCSPISGHRSVSWYQQTPGQGLQFLFEYFSETQRNKGNFPGRFSGRQFSNSRSEMNVSTLELGDSALYLCASSLTTTGLNTEAFFGQGTRLTVV.

The J gene is TRBJ2-2, the V gene TRBV5-1, with D hard to call. This CDR3 has 13 amino acids. Germline V gene sequence: CDR1 SGHRS, CDR2 YFSETQ. Trimming cost V 4 bases and J 6 bases, with 10 bases left between them. The CDR3 protein is CASSNQESGELFF. The CDR3 coding sequence is TGCGCCAGCAGCAACCAAGAGTCCGGGGAGCTGTTTTTT.

V and J are TRBV3-1 (or the pseudogene TRBV3-2) and TRBJ2-3, with a tentative D call TRBD1 (6 bases). CDR1 is LGHDT and CDR2 is YNNKEL in the germline V gene (reference sequence). Trimming shortened V by 3 bases and J by 10 bases, and 14 bases separated the two germline ends. CDR3 length equals 13 residues. The CDR3 coding sequence is TGTGCCAGCAGCCACCGTGACCAGGGGCCGCAGTATTTT. Translation: CASSHRDQGPQYF.

The J gene is TRBJ1-5, the V gene TRBV9; TRBD1 might be the D (6 bases). The germline gives CDR1 SGDLS, CDR2 YYNGEE. This CDR3 has 15 amino acids. Trimming shortened V by 0 bases and J by 5 bases, and 12 bases separated the two germline ends. The CDR3 region is CASSVGGGAYQPQHF. The CDR3 DNA reads TGTGCCAGCAGCGTAGGAGGGGGGGCCTATCAGCCCCAGCATTTT.

The gene calls are TRBV5-4 and TRBJ1-1, with a tentative D call TRBD1 (5 bases). Germline CDR1 reads SGHNT; CDR2 reads YYREEE (reference sequence). V was cut by 0 bases and J by 3 bases, with 9 bases left in between. This CDR3 region has 14 residues. CDR3 loop: CASSLVGGYTEAFF. The CDR3 DNA sequence: TGTGCCAGCAGCTTGGTGGGGGGGTACACTGAAGCTTTCTTT.

V and J are TRBV5-4 and TRBJ2-5; D gene unclear. Germline assignment: CDR1 SGHNT and CDR2 YYREEE (reference sequence). Trimming cost V 0 bases and J 0 bases, with 6 bases left between them. CDR3 size: 14 residues. CDR3 sequence reads: CASSLDPDQETQYF. For the CDR3, the DNA is TGTGCCAGCAGCTTGGATCCGGACCAAGAGACCCAGTACTTC. The variable domain in full, with the rest retrieved from reference TRBV5-4 and TRBJ2-5, is ETGVTQSPTHLIKTRGQQVTLRCSSQSGHNTVSWYQQALGQGPQFIFQYYREEENGRGNFPPRFSGLQFPNYSSELNVNALELDDSALYLCASSLDPDQETQYFGPGTRLLVL.